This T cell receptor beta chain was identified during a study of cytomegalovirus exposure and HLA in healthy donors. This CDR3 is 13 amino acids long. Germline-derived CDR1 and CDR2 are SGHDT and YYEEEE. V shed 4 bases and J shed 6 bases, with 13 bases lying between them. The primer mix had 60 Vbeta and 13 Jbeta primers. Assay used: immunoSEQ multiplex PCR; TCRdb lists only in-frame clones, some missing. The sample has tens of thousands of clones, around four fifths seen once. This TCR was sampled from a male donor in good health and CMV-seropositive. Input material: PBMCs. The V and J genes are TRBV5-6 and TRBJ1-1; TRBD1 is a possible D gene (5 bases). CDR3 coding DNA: TGTGCCAGCAGCCGGGTCGGGGGTGCTGAAGCTTTCTTT. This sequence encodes CASSRVGGAEAFF.